This is a list of T cell receptor beta chains from one sample in a study of T cells in localized non-small cell lung cancer. The method was immunoSEQ multiplex PCR; TCRdb's version includes in-frame clones alone and lacks a portion of them. The data contain some 130,000 clones, around 92% of them singletons. The material was peripheral blood, obtained before any cancer treatment. These receptors all stem from a female donor older than 55 with stage I lung adenocarcinoma. The CDR3 runs from the conserved cysteine through the conserved F or W. The order of the fields is V gene, D gene, clone size, J gene, CDR3 protein, CDR3 DNA. A D gene is named only where the DNA matches it firmly. A clone size is listed for some rows: how often the clone was seen (once, few, many), or a class if it is expanded.

V: TRBV11-2
D: -
size: once
J: TRBJ2-3
CDR3: CATKNYFTDTQYF
DNA: TGTGCCACCAAGAATTACTTTACAGATACGCAGTATTTT

V: TRBV7-8
D: TRBD2
size: -
J: TRBJ2-7
CDR3: CASSFSSGPYEQYF
DNA: TGTGCCAGCAGCTTTTCTAGCGGCCCCTACGAGCAGTACTTC

V: TRBV2
D: -
size: once
J: TRBJ2-7
CDR3: CAATGAYEQYF
DNA: TGTGCGGCCACGGGAGCCTACGAGCAGTACTTC

V: TRBV7-9
D: -
size: -
J: TRBJ1-1
CDR3: CASSLGAGKAHTEAFF
DNA: TGTGCCAGCAGCTTAGGGGCAGGGAAGGCTCACACTGAAGCTTTCTTT

V: TRBV4-1
D: TRBD1
size: -
J: TRBJ1-3
CDR3: CASSRTGIGRNTIYF
DNA: TGCGCCAGCAGCCGGACAGGGATCGGTCGGAACACCATATATTTT

V: TRBV5-1
D: TRBD2
size: -
J: TRBJ2-5
CDR3: CASSLFLAGQETQYF
DNA: TGCGCCAGCAGCCTGTTTCTAGCGGGGCAAGAGACCCAGTACTTC

V: TRBV5-1
D: -
size: -
J: TRBJ1-2
CDR3: CASSLDGYGYTF
DNA: TGCGCCAGCAGCTTGGACGGGTATGGCTACACCTTC

V: TRBV5-1
D: TRBD1
size: few
J: TRBJ2-1
CDR3: CASSYGQGNNEQFF
DNA: TGCGCCAGCAGCTATGGACAGGGGAACAATGAGCAGTTCTTC

V: TRBV5-1
D: TRBD2
size: -
J: TRBJ2-2
CDR3: CASSRELAYTGELFF
DNA: TGCGCCAGCAGCAGGGAACTAGCGTACACCGGGGAGCTGTTTTTT

V: TRBV19
D: -
size: -
J: TRBJ1-2
CDR3: CASSIWVETEYGYTF
DNA: TGTGCCAGTAGTATTTGGGTCGAGACAGAATATGGCTACACCTTC

V: TRBV6-4
D: -
size: few
J: TRBJ1-2
CDR3: CASSDQDGSYTF
DNA: TGTGCCAGCAGTGACCAAGACGGGAGCTACACCTTC

V: TRBV6-1
D: TRBD2
size: -
J: TRBJ2-2
CDR3: CASRATSGSLGELFF
DNA: TGTGCCAGCAGGGCCACTAGCGGGAGTTTAGGGGAGCTGTTTTTT

V: TRBV7-3
D: -
size: -
J: TRBJ2-3
CDR3: CASSFPGDPDTQYF
DNA: TGTGCCAGCAGCTTCCCGGGAGACCCAGATACGCAGTATTTT

V: TRBV7-2
D: TRBD2
size: once
J: TRBJ2-5
CDR3: CASSLSLSAASGSETQYF
DNA: TGTGCCAGCAGCTTATCTTTATCCGCGGCTAGCGGGAGTGAGACCCAGTACTTC

V: TRBV6-1
D: TRBD2
size: few
J: TRBJ2-5
CDR3: CASSERTSTETQYF
DNA: TGTGCCAGCAGTGAACGGACTAGCACGGAGACCCAGTACTTC

V: TRBV5-1
D: -
size: -
J: TRBJ2-7
CDR3: CASSSDMTYEQYF
DNA: TGCGCCAGCAGCTCGGACATGACCTACGAGCAGTACTTC

V: TRBV29-1
D: -
size: -
J: TRBJ2-4
CDR3: CSVDGGLKNIQYF
DNA: TGCAGCGTTGACGGGGGACTCAAAAACATTCAGTACTTC

V: TRBV15
D: -
size: -
J: TRBJ1-1
CDR3: CATSRAFRSGNTEAFF
DNA: TGTGCCACCAGCAGAGCATTTAGGTCTGGGAACACTGAAGCTTTCTTT

V: TRBV19
D: -
size: -
J: TRBJ2-7
CDR3: CASSTAGTTSYEQYF
DNA: TGTGCCAGTAGTACCGCCGGGACCACGTCCTACGAGCAGTACTTC

V: TRBV11-2
D: -
size: once
J: TRBJ2-1
CDR3: CASSLDAFYNEQFF
DNA: TGTGCCAGCAGCTTAGATGCGTTTTACAATGAGCAGTTCTTC

V: TRBV27
D: TRBD1
size: -
J: TRBJ2-5
CDR3: CASSFQGEETQYF
DNA: TGTGCCAGCAGTTTCCAGGGGGAAGAGACCCAGTACTTC

V: TRBV19
D: TRBD2
size: -
J: TRBJ2-1
CDR3: CASSPRTSGPNEQFF
DNA: TGTGCCAGTAGTCCGCGGACTAGCGGGCCCAATGAGCAGTTCTTC

V: TRBV15
D: TRBD2
size: -
J: TRBJ2-5
CDR3: CATSRDLGTKGLGERYF
DNA: TGTGCCACCAGCAGAGATCTCGGGACGAAGGGACTAGGAGAGAGGTACTTC

V: TRBV7-3
D: TRBD2
size: -
J: TRBJ2-2
CDR3: CASSFRSGKPGELFF
DNA: TGTGCCAGCAGCTTTAGAAGCGGGAAGCCCGGGGAGCTGTTTTTT

V: TRBV28
D: TRBD1
size: -
J: TRBJ1-5
CDR3: CASSKPGQGSQPQHF
DNA: TGTGCCAGCAGCAAACCGGGACAGGGGAGTCAGCCCCAGCATTTT

V: TRBV25-1
D: -
size: -
J: TRBJ1-2
CDR3: CASSESGGSYGYTF
DNA: TGTGCCAGCAGTGAATCTGGGGGATCCTATGGCTACACCTTC

V: TRBV6-6
D: -
size: -
J: TRBJ2-2
CDR3: CASNDAGELFF
DNA: TGTGCCAGCAATGACGCCGGGGAGCTGTTTTTT

V: TRBV7-9
D: TRBD1
size: -
J: TRBJ2-3
CDR3: CAKEQGARTDTQYF
DNA: TGTGCCAAAGAGCAGGGGGCTCGCACAGATACGCAGTATTTT

V: TRBV28
D: TRBD2
size: -
J: TRBJ2-1
CDR3: CASSPTLGGSVSGTSAYNEQFF
DNA: TGTGCCAGCAGCCCGACTCTGGGGGGTTCCGTATCCGGGACTAGCGCTTACAATGAGCAGTTCTTC

V: TRBV4-2
D: TRBD2
size: -
J: TRBJ2-2
CDR3: CASSLPGTSPGELFF
DNA: TGTGCCAGCAGCCTTCCCGGGACTAGCCCCGGGGAGCTGTTTTTT

V: TRBV6-1
D: -
size: -
J: TRBJ1-1
CDR3: CASSEVGSGLEAFF
DNA: TGTGCCAGCAGTGAAGTAGGGTCGGGGTTAGAAGCTTTCTTT

V: TRBV6-5
D: -
size: -
J: TRBJ1-1
CDR3: CASSYSGLGSATEAFF
DNA: TGTGCCAGCAGTTACTCGGGTTTGGGTTCGGCCACTGAAGCTTTCTTT

V: TRBV28
D: TRBD2
size: once
J: TRBJ2-2
CDR3: CASSPLRVAGPGELFF
DNA: TGTGCCAGCAGTCCCCTCAGAGTAGCGGGGCCCGGGGAGCTGTTTTTT

V: TRBV7-9
D: TRBD1
size: few
J: TRBJ2-7
CDR3: CASSPGQGAGDEQYF
DNA: TGTGCCAGCAGCCCAGGACAGGGGGCTGGGGACGAGCAGTACTTC

V: TRBV11-3
D: TRBD2
size: -
J: TRBJ2-1
CDR3: CASSLAGSGSYNEQFF
DNA: TGTGCCAGCAGCTTAGCCGGTAGCGGGAGCTACAATGAGCAGTTCTTC

V: TRBV9
D: TRBD1
size: -
J: TRBJ2-7
CDR3: CASSPRTGSYEQYF
DNA: TGTGCCAGCAGCCCCCGGACAGGTTCCTACGAGCAGTACTTC

V: TRBV5-1
D: TRBD2
size: -
J: TRBJ2-1
CDR3: CATETSGRPRKQFF
DNA: TGCGCCACCGAGACTAGCGGGAGGCCGCGGAAACAGTTCTTC

V: TRBV5-1
D: TRBD2
size: -
J: TRBJ2-1
CDR3: CATHSGDNNEQFF
DNA: TGCGCCACCCACAGCGGGGATAACAATGAGCAGTTCTTC

V: TRBV2
D: -
size: -
J: TRBJ1-2
CDR3: CASSEASEGYTF
DNA: TGTGCCAGCAGTGAGGCCAGTGAGGGCTACACCTTC

V: TRBV28
D: -
size: few
J: TRBJ1-1
CDR3: CASSFLEQGRVTEAFF
DNA: TGTGCCAGCAGTTTCCTCGAACAGGGACGAGTGACTGAAGCTTTCTTT

V: TRBV7-2
D: -
size: -
J: TRBJ2-2
CDR3: CASSSPWPNTGELFF
DNA: TGTGCCAGCAGCTCCCCCTGGCCGAACACCGGGGAGCTGTTTTTT

V: TRBV7-3
D: -
size: -
J: TRBJ2-7
CDR3: CASSPLPSYEQYF
DNA: TGTGCCAGCAGCCCCTTACCGTCCTACGAGCAGTACTTC

V: TRBV6-5
D: -
size: -
J: TRBJ1-1
CDR3: CASQRNTEAFF
DNA: TGTGCCAGCCAGAGGAACACTGAAGCTTTCTTT

V: TRBV14
D: -
size: -
J: TRBJ1-5
CDR3: CASSRGHNQPQHF
DNA: TGTGCCAGCAGCCGGGGACACAATCAGCCCCAGCATTTT

V: TRBV11-2
D: -
size: -
J: TRBJ1-3
CDR3: CASSTHPATRAGNTIYF
DNA: TGTGCCAGCAGCACCCACCCCGCTACCCGAGCGGGAAACACCATATATTTT

V: TRBV6-5
D: -
size: -
J: TRBJ1-4
CDR3: CARRPRAIEKLFF
DNA: TGTGCCAGACGACCGAGGGCGATTGAAAAACTGTTTTTT

V: TRBV14
D: -
size: -
J: TRBJ2-5
CDR3: CASSDTDNFQETQYF
DNA: TGTGCCAGCAGCGATACAGACAACTTCCAAGAGACCCAGTACTTC

V: TRBV28
D: TRBD1
size: once
J: TRBJ1-2
CDR3: CASSFLTGDLTNYGYTF
DNA: TGTGCCAGCAGTTTTCTGACAGGGGATTTAACTAACTATGGCTACACCTTC